Presented here are 22 T cell receptor beta chains from one specimen sequenced in a study of blood T cell repertoires in COVID-19. Measured with immunoSEQ multiplex PCR; TCRdb has only the in-frame clones, and not every one. This sample has about 170,000 clones; just over 85% occur once, and the top ten carry about 7%. What was sequenced was peripheral blood. The source is a man aged 45 to 65 with active or convalescent COVID-19.

The chain recombines TRBV5-4 with TRBJ2-7; TRBD1 aligns across 9 bases. This CDR3 region has 14 residues. The trim removed 4 bases at V and 5 bases at J, leaving 7 bases unmatched. The V gene's germline CDR1 is SGHNT and CDR2 YYREEE (reference sequence). This CDR3 reads CASSPGQGGNEQYF. The CDR3 DNA is TGTGCCAGCAGCCCGGGACAGGGAGGGAACGAGCAGTACTTC.

The chain employs TRBV2 and TRBJ2-1; D might be TRBD2 (6 bases). V lost 3 bases to trimming and J lost 0 bases, with 6 bases between them. Germline lookup yields CDR1 SNHLY and CDR2 FYNNEI. The CDR3 loop spans 14 amino acids. CDR3 DNA: TGTGCCAGCAGTGACGGGAGCTCCTACAATGAGCAGTTCTTC. It encodes CASSDGSSYNEQFF.

The chain carries TRBV7-9 and TRBJ2-1; 8 positions agree with TRBD2. Trimming removed 1 base from V and 7 bases from J; junction bases left unmatched: 6. CDR1 and CDR2 (germline): SEHNR, FQNEAQ (reference sequence). This CDR3 has 15 residues. The CDR3 bases are TGTGCCAGCAGCTTAGTATTAGCTAGCGGGAATGAGCAGTTCTTC. The encoded protein is CASSLVLASGNEQFF.

CDR3 residues: CATTQARAYSNQPQHF. The CDR3 DNA reads TGTGCCACCACCCAGGCGCGGGCTTATAGCAATCAGCCCCAGCATTTT. The rearrangement joins TRBV15 to TRBJ1-5, with no clear D. The V gene's germline CDR1 is LNHNV and CDR2 YYDKDF (reference sequence). Trimming removed 7 bases at V and 0 bases at J, with 16 bases between. This CDR3 region has 16 residues.

This chain uses TRBV24-1 with TRBJ2-5, with D tentatively TRBD2 (6 bases). Trimming removed 3 bases at V and 7 bases at J, with 17 bases between. The CDR3 length is 15 residues. The germline V gene encodes CDR1 KGHDR and CDR2 SFDVKD. The CDR3, as DNA: TGTGCCACCAGTGATGTCGACAGCGGGTTCGGGACCCAGTACTTC. This gives the protein CATSDVDSGFGTQYF.

The chain employs TRBV5-6 and TRBJ1-4; 7 bases fit TRBD1. This CDR3 spans 15 amino acids. Germline V gene lookup returns CDR1 SGHDT and CDR2 YYEEEE. J gave up 6 bases and V 4 bases, and 9 bases lay outside the gene matches. For the CDR3, the DNA is TGTGCCAGCAGCGCGCTAGGGGGCTCAGATGAAAAACTGTTTTTT. Residues: CASSALGGSDEKLFF.

The J gene is TRBJ2-3, the V gene TRBV4-2; 13 bases are a match to TRBD2. V lost 1 base and J lost 3; bases outside the gene matches: 1. This CDR3 spans 16 amino acids. Germline assignment: CDR1 LGHNA and CDR2 YNFKEQ. CDR3 in amino acids: CASSQGLAGGTDTQYF. DNA for the CDR3: TGTGCCAGCAGCCAAGGACTAGCGGGGGGAACAGATACGCAGTATTTT.

This sequence joins TRBV19 and TRBJ2-5; 9 bases fit TRBD2. Germline V gene data show CDR1 as LNHDA and CDR2 as SQIVND (reference sequence). V was pared by 7 bases and J by 5 bases, with 11 bases of the junction left unmatched. The CDR3 sequence is 15 residues long. The chain's CDR3 is CASTVAGGVTETQYF. The DNA of the CDR3 is TGTGCCAGTACTGTGGCGGGAGGGGTTACGGAGACCCAGTACTTC.

This chain links TRBV28 with TRBJ1-1; 8 bases agree with TRBD1. V was pared by 10 bases and J by 5 bases, with 12 bases of the junction left unmatched. The CDR3 length is 14 residues. Germline V gives CDR1 MDHEN, CDR2 SYDVKM. CDR3 sequence (DNA): TGTGCCACCTCTGCCGTGACAGGGGTTACTGAAGCTTTCTTT. Amino acid sequence: CATSAVTGVTEAFF.

The chain combines TRBV4-3 with TRBJ2-2; 7 bases agree with TRBD2. CDR1 and CDR2 (germline): LGHNA, YSLEER. J lost 5 bases, V lost 0 bases, and 6 bases had no gene match. The CDR3 loop spans 16 amino acids. The DNA of the CDR3 is TGCGCCAGCAGCCAAGATCGGGGCGGGAGAACCGGGGAGCTGTTTTTT. It is translated as CASSQDRGGRTGELFF.

J is TRBJ1-5 and V is TRBV6-5, with 7 bases lining up with TRBD1. V trimming: 2 bases; J trimming: 5 bases; junction bases outside the gene matches: 3. Germline V gene data show CDR1 as MNHEY and CDR2 as SVGAGI. The CDR3 length is 14 residues. CDR3 nucleotides: TGTGCCAGCAGTTACGGTACAGGGGATCAGCCCCAGCATTTT. Protein product: CASSYGTGDQPQHF.

This chain uses TRBV7-2 with TRBJ2-4; 11 bases align to TRBD2. V lost 1 base and J lost 4; bases outside the gene matches: 6. Germline assignment: CDR1 SGHTA and CDR2 FQGNSA. The CDR3 is 17 amino acids. The CDR3 region is CASSLDPSGGPKNIQYF. CDR3 sequence (DNA): TGTGCCAGCAGCTTAGACCCTAGCGGGGGGCCGAAAAACATTCAGTACTTC.

The gene calls are TRBV7-9 and TRBJ1-2; maybe TRBD1 (5 bases). Trimming stripped 2 bases from V and 7 bases from J, with 14 bases between. The CDR3 spans 14 residues. Germline V gives CDR1 SEHNR, CDR2 FQNEAQ (reference sequence). In DNA, the CDR3 is TGTGCCAGCAGCTTATCCGACAGCCAGCGTGGCTACACCTTC. Translated: CASSLSDSQRGYTF.

V and J are TRBV5-4 and TRBJ1-1, with a tentative D call TRBD1 (6 bases). V was pared by 0 bases and J by 5 bases, with 14 bases between. This CDR3 has 15 residues. Germline-derived CDR1 and CDR2 are SGHNT and YYREEE (reference sequence). CDR3 in DNA: TGTGCCAGCAGCTTGGCCAAGGGGAGGGGGACTGAAGCTTTCTTT. Translation gives CASSLAKGRGTEAFF.

V and J are TRBV2 and TRBJ1-6; 8 nucleotides agree with TRBD1. Germline trimming cut 6 bases from V and 5 bases from J; bases unmatched to any gene: 3. There are 14 residues in the CDR3. The V gene's germline CDR1 is SNHLY and CDR2 FYNNEI. As DNA, the CDR3 is TGTGCCAGCAGCCGACAGGGGAATAATTCACCCCTCCACTTT. Its translation is CASSRQGNNSPLHF. The complete variable domain, with remaining parts taken from reference TRBV2 and TRBJ1-6, reads EPEVTQTPSHQVTQMGQEVILRCVPISNHLYFYWYRQILGQKVEFLVSFYNNEISEKSEIFDDQFSVERPDGSNFTLKIRSTKLEDSAMYFCASSRQGNNSPLHFGNGTRLTVT.

The chain uses TRBV2 and TRBJ2-2; 7 bases agree with TRBD1. From germline, CDR1 is SNHLY and CDR2 FYNNEI. The CDR3 has 15 residues. The ends lost 7 bases at V and 1 base at J; junction bases unmatched: 6. The CDR3 coding sequence is TGTGCCAGCAAGGGCGGACAGGTGAACACCGGGGAGCTGTTTTTT. This translates into CASKGGQVNTGELFF.

This clone occurred many times. The chain carries TRBV7-9 and TRBJ2-2, with a possible D match to TRBD2 (5 bases). The germline V gene has CDR1 SEHNR and CDR2 FQNEAQ (reference sequence). Trimming left V 5 bases short and J 2 bases short, with 12 bases between. CDR3 length: 15 amino acids. The chain's CDR3 is CASSPPGINTGELFF. The CDR3 DNA sequence: TGTGCCAGCAGCCCACCGGGAATAAACACCGGGGAGCTGTTTTTT.

V gene TRBV5-1 combines with J gene TRBJ2-1; TRBD1 matches at 7 bases. The CDR3 is 15 amino acids. V trimming: 0 bases; J trimming: 2 bases; junction bases outside the gene matches: 2. The germline CDR1 and CDR2 sequences are SGHRS and YFSETQ. The DNA of the CDR3 is TGCGCCAGCAGCTTGGTGACAGGGACCTACAATGAGCAGTTCTTC. Residues: CASSLVTGTYNEQFF.

This CDR3 reads CATLFPGLAGSFDTGELFF. As DNA, the CDR3 is TGTGCCACTCTATTTCCGGGACTAGCGGGTTCGTTCGACACCGGGGAGCTGTTTTTT. This chain joins TRBV19 and TRBJ2-2; 12 positions match TRBD2. The V gene end was trimmed by 10 bases and the J gene end by 3 bases; junction bases not matched to a gene: 18. The length of the CDR3 is 19 residues. Germline-derived CDR1 and CDR2 are LNHDA and SQIVND (reference sequence).

V usage is TRBV4-2 and J usage is TRBJ1-2; 11 bases map to TRBD1. The length of the CDR3 is 16 residues. The germline V gene encodes CDR1 LGHNA and CDR2 YNFKEQ. Germline trimming cut 3 bases from V and 7 bases from J; bases unmatched to any gene: 10. The CDR3 nucleotides read TGTGCCAGCAGCCATTCTATAGGACAGGGGGCCGGTGGCTACACCTTC. Translation gives CASSHSIGQGAGGYTF.

The chain uses TRBV5-1 and TRBJ1-4; perhaps TRBD1 as D (5 bases). CDR3 size: 14 residues. Germline V gene data show CDR1 as SGHRS and CDR2 as YFSETQ. V dropped 7 bases and J dropped 4 bases, with 14 bases sitting between them. The CDR3, as DNA: TGCGCCAGCGGAACCGGGACTTATAATGAAAAACTGTTTTTT. Translated: CASGTGTYNEKLFF.

This chain joins TRBV25-1 and TRBJ2-7, with D possibly TRBD2 on 5 matching bases. In germline, CDR1 is MGHDK, CDR2 SYGVNS. The CDR3 has 13 residues. Trimming took 6 bases from V and 3 from J, leaving 12 bases between them. The CDR3 sequence: CASSEGQVYEQYF. The CDR3 DNA reads as TGTGCCAGCAGCGAGGGTCAAGTCTACGAGCAGTACTTC.